This T cell receptor (beta chain) was retrieved from a study of cytomegalovirus exposure and HLA in healthy donors. All donors participated as healthy donors of bone marrow. It was with 60 Vbeta and 13 Jbeta primers that the PCR ran. Clones were sequenced by immunoSEQ multiplex PCR, and TCRdb holds only the in-frame ones, with some missing. The data contain 90,000 to 100,000 clones, roughly 70% of them seen just once; the ten biggest clones take up about 2%. This clone has a single count. No antigen is known for it. Broader study findings: It was shown in a later analysis that HLA-associated TCR beta chains were more clonally expanded than other, equally common chains. A missense DCLRE1C variant was associated with V- and J-gene trimming of TCR beta chains in a later analysis, and an independent cohort replicated the association. Donor immune exposure was known only as CMV serostatus.

The germline CDR1 and CDR2 sequences are GTSNPN and SVGIG (reference sequence). Germline trimming cut 3 bases from V and 0 bases from J; bases unmatched to any gene: 4. The CDR3 has 15 residues. Specimen: PBMCs. The V and J genes are TRBV30 and TRBJ1-4; 7 nucleotides match TRBD1. The clonotype was recovered from a male donor in good health and CMV-seronegative. The CDR3 sequence is CAWSAGTATNEKLFF. The CDR3 nucleotides read TGTGCCTGGAGCGCCGGGACAGCAACTAATGAAAAACTGTTTTTT.